This T cell receptor beta chain was documented in a study of PD-L1 blockade in urothelial cancer. Study in general: Intravenous atezolizumab, 1,200 mg every 3 weeks, was begun by patients in the mid-2010s. Blood samples had a median of around 150,000 T cells. Male patients with bladder-origin urothelial cancer numbered about nine tenths of the roughly 29. The authors examined blood 3 weeks (second dose) and 6 weeks after treatment start.

The table came from immunoSEQ multiplex PCR; TCRdb's copy has only in-frame clones and leaves some out. The data show over 35,000 clones, 85% seen once. As for time point: pretreatment peripheral blood. The clonotype was recovered from an older man with urothelial cancer. The source was PBMCs, collected around atezolizumab (anti-PD-L1) treatment.

CDR3 loop: CASSLTSGMTAYEQYF. In nucleotides, the CDR3 is TGCGCCAGCAGCCTGACTAGCGGGATGACCGCCTACGAGCAGTACTTC. This rearrangement joins TRBV10-2 to TRBJ2-7; 11 bases match TRBD2. Germline assignment: CDR1 WSHSY and CDR2 SAAADI. V lost 6 bases to trimming and J lost 2 bases; unmatched junction nucleotides: 9. This CDR3 region has 16 residues.